Listed below are T cell receptor beta chains from one sample, sequenced in a study of blood T cell repertoires in COVID-19. The method was immunoSEQ multiplex PCR; TCRdb's version includes in-frame clones alone and lacks a portion of them. The sample has over 200,000 clones, roughly 87% seen once. The sequenced material came from peripheral blood. These receptors were obtained from a middle-aged man with active or convalescent COVID-19. The CDR3 runs from the conserved cysteine through the conserved F or W. The D gene is left open where the match is weak. Part of the rows lack a size; the others show once, few, many or a class for expanded clones.

cdr3_length	d_call	v_call	clone_size	j_call	cdr3_aa	cdr3_nt
16	.	TRBV4-1	.	TRBJ1-1	CASSQGKGKGESEAFF	TGCGCCAGCAGCCAAGGAAAGGGTAAGGGGGAGTCTGAAGCTTTCTTT
14	TRBD1	TRBV27	.	TRBJ1-2	CASSPFQGAYGYTF	TGTGCCAGCAGTCCTTTCCAGGGGGCCTATGGCTACACCTTC
14	.	TRBV6-6	.	TRBJ2-5	CASSYSASQETQYF	TGTGCCAGCAGTTACTCGGCTAGCCAAGAGACCCAGTACTTC
14	.	TRBV27	few	TRBJ2-1	CATTPGEGQNEQFF	TGTGCCACCACCCCCGGAGAGGGCCAGAATGAGCAGTTCTTC
12	.	TRBV19	few	TRBJ1-5	CASSIPSGTQHF	TGTGCCAGTAGTATCCCGAGCGGTACCCAGCATTTT
17	.	TRBV21-1	.	TRBJ1-5	CASSKAVVWQTKQPQHF	TGTGCCAGCAGCAAAGCAGTTGTATGGCAGACAAAACAGCCCCAGCATTTT
15	TRBD1	TRBV29-1	.	TRBJ1-5	CSVTGTGASNQPQHF	TGCAGCGTTACCGGGACAGGGGCTAGCAATCAGCCCCAGCATTTT
12	.	TRBV4-1	.	TRBJ1-2	CASSLGVYGYTF	TGCGCCAGCAGCCTAGGGGTCTATGGCTACACCTTC
15	.	TRBV7-8	.	TRBJ2-7	CASSPRGGNGDEQYF	TGTGCCAGCAGCCCCCGCGGCGGGAACGGGGACGAGCAGTACTTC
11	.	TRBV27	.	TRBJ1-1	CASSEGREAFF	TGTGCCAGCAGTGAGGGGAGGGAAGCTTTCTTT
18	TRBD1	TRBV5-1	.	TRBJ2-6	CASSLGQGVLSGANVLTF	TGCGCCAGCAGCTTAGGACAGGGGGTCCTCTCTGGGGCCAACGTCCTGACTTTC
14	TRBD2	TRBV7-3	.	TRBJ2-1	CASSLQGGFNEQFF	TGTGCCAGCAGCTTACAGGGAGGGTTCAATGAGCAGTTCTTC
15	.	TRBV6-5	.	TRBJ2-2	CASSYAATNTGELFF	TGTGCCAGCAGTTACGCGGCCACAAACACCGGGGAGCTGTTTTTT
13	TRBD1	TRBV5-1	.	TRBJ2-1	CASTPGQGIEQFF	TGCGCCAGCACCCCGGGACAGGGGATTGAGCAGTTCTTC
13	.	TRBV9	.	TRBJ1-1	CASSVTANTEAFF	TGTGCCAGCAGCGTCACTGCTAACACTGAAGCTTTCTTT
14	TRBD1	TRBV18	.	TRBJ1-2	CASSPGTEGYGYTF	TGTGCCAGCTCACCCGGGACAGAAGGCTATGGCTACACCTTC
14	.	TRBV6-5	.	TRBJ2-7	CASSYSRGEAEQYF	TGTGCCAGCAGTTACTCCAGGGGTGAGGCCGAGCAGTACTTC
15	TRBD1	TRBV6-5	.	TRBJ1-3	CASRSDRGTGNTIYF	TGTGCCAGCAGGTCTGACAGGGGAACTGGAAACACCATATATTTT
17	TRBD1	TRBV5-3	.	TRBJ1-5	CARSFNPGTASNQPQHF	TGTGCCAGAAGCTTTAATCCCGGGACAGCTAGCAATCAGCCCCAGCATTTT
14	.	TRBV6-5	once	TRBJ2-7	CASSPAGRSYEQYF	TGTGCCAGCAGTCCAGCGGGCCGCTCCTACGAGCAGTACTTC
13	TRBD1	TRBV5-5	few	TRBJ1-2	CASSLQGSYGYTF	TGTGCCAGCAGCCTACAGGGGAGCTATGGCTACACCTTC
12	TRBD1	TRBV2	.	TRBJ2-3	CASDRAKDTQYF	TGTGCCAGCGACAGGGCCAAAGATACGCAGTATTTT
15	.	TRBV19	.	TRBJ2-3	CASSRRGGSTDTQYF	TGTGCCAGTAGTCGGAGAGGCGGCAGCACAGATACGCAGTATTTT
13	TRBD1	TRBV5-1	.	TRBJ1-2	CASSLVTGEGYTF	TGCGCCAGCAGCTTGGTAACAGGGGAAGGCTACACCTTC
13	.	TRBV6-4	.	TRBJ1-4	CAIQGPHNEKLFF	TGTGCCATCCAGGGGCCTCATAATGAAAAACTGTTTTTT
15	.	TRBV4-2	few	TRBJ2-7	CASSLTRGLSYEQYF	TGTGCCAGCAGCCTGACCAGGGGCCTCTCCTACGAGCAGTACTTC
14	.	TRBV7-2	once	TRBJ2-4	CASSLARAKNIQYF	TGTGCCAGCAGCTTAGCCAGGGCCAAAAACATTCAGTACTTC